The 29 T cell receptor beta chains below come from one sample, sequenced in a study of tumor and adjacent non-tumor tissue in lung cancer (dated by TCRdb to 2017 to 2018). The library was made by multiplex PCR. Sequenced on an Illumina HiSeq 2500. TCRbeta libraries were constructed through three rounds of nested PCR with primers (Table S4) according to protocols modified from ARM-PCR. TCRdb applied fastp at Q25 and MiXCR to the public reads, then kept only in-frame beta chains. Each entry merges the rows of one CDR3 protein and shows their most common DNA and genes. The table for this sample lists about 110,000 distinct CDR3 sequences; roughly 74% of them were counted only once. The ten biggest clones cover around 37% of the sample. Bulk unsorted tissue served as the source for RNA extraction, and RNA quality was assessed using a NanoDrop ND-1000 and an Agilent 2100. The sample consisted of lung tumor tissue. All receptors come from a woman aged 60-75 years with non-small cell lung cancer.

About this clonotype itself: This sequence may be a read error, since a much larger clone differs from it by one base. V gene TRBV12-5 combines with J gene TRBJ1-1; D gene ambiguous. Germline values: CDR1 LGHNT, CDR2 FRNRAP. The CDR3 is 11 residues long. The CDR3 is CASGVKTEAFF. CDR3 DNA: TGTGCTAGCGGCGTGAAAACTGAAGCTTTCTTT.

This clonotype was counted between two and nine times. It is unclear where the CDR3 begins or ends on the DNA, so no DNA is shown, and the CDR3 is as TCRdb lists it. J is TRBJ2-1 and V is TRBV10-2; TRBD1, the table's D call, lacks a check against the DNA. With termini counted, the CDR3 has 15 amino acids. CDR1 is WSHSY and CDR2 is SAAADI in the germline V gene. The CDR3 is CASSDPFGSGNERFF.

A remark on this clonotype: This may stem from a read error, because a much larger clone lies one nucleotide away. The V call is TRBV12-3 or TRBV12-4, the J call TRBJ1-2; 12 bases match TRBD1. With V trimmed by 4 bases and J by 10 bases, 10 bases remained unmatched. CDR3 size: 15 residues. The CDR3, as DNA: TGTGCCAGCAGTTCCTCGGGACAGGGGGCAGGTGACTACACCTTC. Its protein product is CASSSSGQGAGDYTF.

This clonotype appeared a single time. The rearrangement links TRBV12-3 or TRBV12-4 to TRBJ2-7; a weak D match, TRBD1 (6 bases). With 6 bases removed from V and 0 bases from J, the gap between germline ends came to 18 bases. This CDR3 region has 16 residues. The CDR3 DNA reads TGTGCCAGCAGCCCCCCAGAGGGGGTGGGCTCCTACGAGCAGTACTTC. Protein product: CASSPPEGVGSYEQYF.

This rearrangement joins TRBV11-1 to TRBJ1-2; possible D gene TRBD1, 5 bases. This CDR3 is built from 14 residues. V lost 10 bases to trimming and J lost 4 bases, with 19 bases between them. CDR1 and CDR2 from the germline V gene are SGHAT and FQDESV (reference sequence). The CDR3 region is CANRSQGPLYGYTF. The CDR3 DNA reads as TGTGCCAACCGCTCTCAGGGCCCGCTCTATGGCTACACCTTC.

The CDR3 DNA reads as TGTGCCAGCAACTTGACCCCCCGACTAAACACTGAAGCTTTCTTT. Translation gives CASNLTPRLNTEAFF. This sequence joins TRBV11-2 and TRBJ1-1; D unclear. CDR1 is SGHAT and CDR2 is FQNNGV in the germline V gene. There are 15 residues in the CDR3. Trimming pared 7 bases from V and 2 bases from J, leaving 17 bases between.

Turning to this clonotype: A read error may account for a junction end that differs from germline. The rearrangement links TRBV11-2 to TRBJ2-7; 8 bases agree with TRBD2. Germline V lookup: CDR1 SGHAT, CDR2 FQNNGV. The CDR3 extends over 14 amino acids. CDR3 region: CASSPISGVYEEYF. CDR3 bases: TGTGCCAGCAGCCCCATTAGCGGGGTTTACGAGGAGTACTTC.

DNA for the CDR3: TGTCCCGCCAGGACTAACGGGGGGGCCGGAGATACGCAGTATTTT. This translates into CPARTNGGAGDTQYF. This sequence joins TRBV6-1 and TRBJ2-3; 8 positions agree with TRBD2. Germline V gene data show CDR1 as MNHNS and CDR2 as SASEGT. CDR3 length: 15 amino acids.

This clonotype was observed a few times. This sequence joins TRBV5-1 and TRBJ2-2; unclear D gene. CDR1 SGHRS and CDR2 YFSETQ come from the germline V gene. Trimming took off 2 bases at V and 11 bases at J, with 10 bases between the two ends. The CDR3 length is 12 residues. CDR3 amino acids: CASSFQLRELFF. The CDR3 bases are TGCGCCAGCAGCTTCCAGTTGCGAGAGCTGTTTTTT.

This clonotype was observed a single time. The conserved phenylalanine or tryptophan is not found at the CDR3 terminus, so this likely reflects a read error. The CDR3 spells CASSYSNRFRTDTQYL. DNA of the CDR3: TGTGCCAGCAGTTACTCTAACAGGTTTCGCACAGACACGCAGTATCTT. The V gene is TRBV6-6, the J gene TRBJ2-3; D is perhaps TRBD1 (5 bases). Germline loops: CDR1 MNHNY, CDR2 SVGAGI (reference sequence). The CDR3 loop spans 16 amino acids.

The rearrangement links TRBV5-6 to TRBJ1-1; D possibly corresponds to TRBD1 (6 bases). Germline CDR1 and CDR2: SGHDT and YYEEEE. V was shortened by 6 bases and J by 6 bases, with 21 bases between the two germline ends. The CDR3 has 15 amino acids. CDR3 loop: CASNLLQGGMPEAFF. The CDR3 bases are TGTGCCAGCAACCTTTTACAGGGAGGGATGCCTGAAGCTTTCTTT.

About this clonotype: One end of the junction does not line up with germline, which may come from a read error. The CDR3 DNA sequence: TGTGCCAGCAGGCGGACCGCAGGGCCTGGGGGCGGGGAGCTCTTTTTT. Amino acids: CASRRTAGPGGGELFF. The genes are TRBV6-5 and TRBJ2-2; D assignment may be TRBD1 or TRBD2 (6 bases each). Germline V gene data show CDR1 as MNHEY and CDR2 as SVGAGI. This CDR3 is built from 16 residues.

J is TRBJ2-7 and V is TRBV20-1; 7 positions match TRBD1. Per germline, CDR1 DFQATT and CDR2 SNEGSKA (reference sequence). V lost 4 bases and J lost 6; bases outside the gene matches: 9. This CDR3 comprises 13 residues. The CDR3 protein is CSATTGTNCEQYF. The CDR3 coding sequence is TGCAGTGCTACGACAGGGACAAACTGCGAGCAGTACTTC.

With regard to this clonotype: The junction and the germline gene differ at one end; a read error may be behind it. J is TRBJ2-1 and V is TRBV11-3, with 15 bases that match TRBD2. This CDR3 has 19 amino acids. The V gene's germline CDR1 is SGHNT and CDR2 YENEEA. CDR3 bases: TGTGCCAGCAGCCGCCAGGGACTAGCGGGGGGAAGGGCCTACAATGAGAAGTTCTTC. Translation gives CASSRQGLAGGRAYNEKFF. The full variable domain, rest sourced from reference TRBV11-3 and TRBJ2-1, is EAGVVQSPRYKIIEKKQPVAFWCNPISGHNTLYWYLQNLGQGPELLIRYENEEAVDDSQLPKDRFSAERLKGVDSTLKIQPAELGDSAVYLCASSRQGLAGGRAYNEKFFGPGTRLTVL.

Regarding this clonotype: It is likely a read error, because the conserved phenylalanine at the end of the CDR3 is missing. CDR3 sequence (DNA): TGTGCCAGCAGCCCAGGGATGGGCTCCGGGGCCAACGTCCTGACTTTG. Its protein product is CASSPGMGSGANVLTL. The chain joins TRBV11-2 to TRBJ2-6; TRBD1 might be the D (5 bases). The CDR3 covers 16 residues. Deletions cut 5 bases from V and 4 bases from J, with 15 bases between. Germline V gives CDR1 SGHAT, CDR2 FQNNGV.

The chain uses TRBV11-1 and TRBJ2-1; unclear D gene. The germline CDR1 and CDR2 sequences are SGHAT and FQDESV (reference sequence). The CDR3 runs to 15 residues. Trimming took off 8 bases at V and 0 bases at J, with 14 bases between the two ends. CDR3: CASSSGSSSYNEQFF. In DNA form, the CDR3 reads TGTGCCAGCTCTTCGGGTTCGAGCTCCTACAATGAGCAGTTCTTC.

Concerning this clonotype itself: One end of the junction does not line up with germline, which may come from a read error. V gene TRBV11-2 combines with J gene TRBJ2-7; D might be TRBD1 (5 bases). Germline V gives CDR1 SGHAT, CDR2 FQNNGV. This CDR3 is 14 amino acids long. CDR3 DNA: TGTGCCAGCAGCTCAAAGCTGACAGCCTACGAGCAGAACTTC. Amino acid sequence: CASSSKLTAYEQNF.

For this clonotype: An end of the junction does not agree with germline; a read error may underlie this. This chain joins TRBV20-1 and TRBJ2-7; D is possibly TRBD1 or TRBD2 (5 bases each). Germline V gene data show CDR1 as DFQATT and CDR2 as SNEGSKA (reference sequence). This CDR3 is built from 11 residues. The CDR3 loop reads CCARGTYGQYF. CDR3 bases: TGCTGTGCGAGGGGCACTTACGGGCAGTACTTC.

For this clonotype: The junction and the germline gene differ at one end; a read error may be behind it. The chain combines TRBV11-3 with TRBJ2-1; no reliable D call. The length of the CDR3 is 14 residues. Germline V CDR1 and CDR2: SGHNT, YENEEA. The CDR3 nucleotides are TGTGCCAGCAGCTTGCAGTACTCATACAATGAGAAGTTCTTC. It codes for CASSLQYSYNEKFF.

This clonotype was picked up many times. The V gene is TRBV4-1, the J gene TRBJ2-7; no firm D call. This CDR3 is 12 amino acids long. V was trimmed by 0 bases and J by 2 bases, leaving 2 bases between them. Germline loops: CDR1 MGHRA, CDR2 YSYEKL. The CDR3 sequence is CASSQDTYEQYF. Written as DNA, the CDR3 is TGCGCCAGCAGCCAAGATACCTACGAGCAGTACTTC.

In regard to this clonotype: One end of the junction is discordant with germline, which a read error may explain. The CDR3 DNA is TGCAGTACTAGATCCCGGACAGGGTACATAGATACGCAGTATTTT. Its protein is CSTRSRTGYIDTQYF. This chain joins TRBV20-1 and TRBJ2-3, with 8 bases aligning to TRBD1. Looked up from germline, CDR1 is DFQATT and CDR2 is SNEGSKA (reference sequence). This CDR3 is 15 amino acids long.

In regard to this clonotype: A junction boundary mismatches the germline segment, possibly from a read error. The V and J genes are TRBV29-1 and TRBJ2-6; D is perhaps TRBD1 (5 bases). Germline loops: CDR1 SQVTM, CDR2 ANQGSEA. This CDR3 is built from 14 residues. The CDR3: CSVEQGSGVNVLTF. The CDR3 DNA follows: TGCAGCGTTGAGCAGGGCTCTGGGGTCAACGTCCTGACTTTC.

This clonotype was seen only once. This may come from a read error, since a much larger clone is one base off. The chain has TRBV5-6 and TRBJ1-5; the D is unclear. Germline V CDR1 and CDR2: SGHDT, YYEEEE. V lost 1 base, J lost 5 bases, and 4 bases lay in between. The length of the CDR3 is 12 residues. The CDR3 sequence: CASSLFYQPQHF. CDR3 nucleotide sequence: TGTGCCAGCAGCTTGTTTTATCAGCCCCAGCATTTT.

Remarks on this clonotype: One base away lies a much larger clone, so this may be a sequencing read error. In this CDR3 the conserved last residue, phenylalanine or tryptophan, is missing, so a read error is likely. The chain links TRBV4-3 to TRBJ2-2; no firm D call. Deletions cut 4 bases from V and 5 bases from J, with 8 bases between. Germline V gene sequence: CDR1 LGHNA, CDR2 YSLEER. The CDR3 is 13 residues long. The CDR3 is CASSPALTGELFV. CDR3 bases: TGCGCCAGCAGCCCCGCCTTAACCGGGGAGCTGTTTGTT.

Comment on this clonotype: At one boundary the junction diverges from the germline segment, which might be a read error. The chain's CDR3 is CSARSSGTLYEQHF. Written as DNA, the CDR3 is TGCAGTGCTAGATCTAGCGGGACCCTCTACGAGCAGCACTTC. The gene calls are TRBV20-1 and TRBJ2-7; 9 bases align to TRBD2. Germline CDR1 reads DFQATT; CDR2 reads SNEGSKA (reference sequence). The CDR3 has 14 residues.

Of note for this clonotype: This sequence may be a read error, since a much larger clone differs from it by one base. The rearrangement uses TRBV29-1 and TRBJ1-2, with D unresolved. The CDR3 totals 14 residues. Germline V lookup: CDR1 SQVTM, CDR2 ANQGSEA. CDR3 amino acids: CSVEGLQANYGYSF. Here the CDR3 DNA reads TGCAGCGTTGAAGGGCTGCAAGCTAACTATGGCTACAGCTTC. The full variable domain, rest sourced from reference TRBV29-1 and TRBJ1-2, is SAVISQKPSRDICQRGTSLTIQCQVDSQVTMMFWYRQQPGQSLTLIATANQGSEATYESGFVIDKFPISRPNLTFSTLTVSNMSPEDSSIYLCSVEGLQANYGYSFGSGTRLTVV.

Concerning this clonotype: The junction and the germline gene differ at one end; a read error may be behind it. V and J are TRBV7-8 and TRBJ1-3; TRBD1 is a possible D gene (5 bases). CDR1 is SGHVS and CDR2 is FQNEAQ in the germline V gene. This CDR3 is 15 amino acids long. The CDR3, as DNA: TGTGCCAGCAGTTTAGAGGGGTACTTTGGAAACACCATATATTTT. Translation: CASSLEGYFGNTIYF.

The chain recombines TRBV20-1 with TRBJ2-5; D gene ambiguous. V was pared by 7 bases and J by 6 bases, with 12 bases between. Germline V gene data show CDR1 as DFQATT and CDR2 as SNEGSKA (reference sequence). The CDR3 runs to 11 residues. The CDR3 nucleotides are TGCAGTGTCCCGGGTTGGAAGACCCAGTACTTC. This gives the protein CSVPGWKTQYF.

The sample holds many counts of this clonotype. CDR3 sequence: CASSQDRSVQETQYF. The CDR3 DNA follows: TGCGCCAGCAGCCAAGATCGTAGCGTCCAAGAGACCCAGTACTTC. This chain connects TRBV4-1 to TRBJ2-5, with a possible D match to TRBD2 (5 bases). This CDR3 is 15 amino acids long. V shed 0 bases and J shed 1 base, with 9 bases lying between them. Germline CDR1 is MGHRA and CDR2 is YSYEKL.